This TCR beta chain came from a study of chemoradiotherapy in HPV16-positive cancers. The assay was immunoSEQ multiplex PCR, and TCRdb's table has in-frame clones only and misses some. Of under 6,500 clones listed, about 88% are singletons. This sequence originates from a human donor with HPV-associated anogenital cancer. This sample comprised tumor tissue, obtained from a patient who underwent chemoradiotherapy.

CDR3 protein: CASGTLSSNYGYTF. The CDR3 DNA reads TGTGCCAGCGGGACTCTCTCAAGTAACTATGGCTACACCTTC. This chain links TRBV2 with TRBJ1-2, with a possible D match to TRBD1 (5 bases). Germline V gene sequence: CDR1 SNHLY, CDR2 FYNNEI. Trimming pared 8 bases from V and 1 base from J, leaving 14 bases between. The CDR3 spans 14 residues.